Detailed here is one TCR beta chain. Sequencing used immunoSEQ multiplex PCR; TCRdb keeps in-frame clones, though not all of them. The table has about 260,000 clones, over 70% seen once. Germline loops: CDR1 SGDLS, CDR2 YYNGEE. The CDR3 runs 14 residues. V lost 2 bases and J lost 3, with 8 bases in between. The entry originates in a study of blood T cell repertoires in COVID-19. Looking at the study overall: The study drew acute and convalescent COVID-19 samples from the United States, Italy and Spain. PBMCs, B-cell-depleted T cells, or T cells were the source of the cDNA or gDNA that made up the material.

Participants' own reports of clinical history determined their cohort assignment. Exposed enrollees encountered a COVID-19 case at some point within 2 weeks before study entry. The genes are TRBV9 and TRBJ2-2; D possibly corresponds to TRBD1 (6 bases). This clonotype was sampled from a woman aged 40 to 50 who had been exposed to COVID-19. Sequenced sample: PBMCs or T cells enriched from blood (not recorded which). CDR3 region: CASSVGADTGELFF. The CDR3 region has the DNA TGTGCCAGCAGCGTGGGGGCCGACACCGGGGAGCTGTTTTTT.